These 2 T cell receptor beta chains share one sample of origin, sequenced in a study of blood T cell repertoires in COVID-19. The method was immunoSEQ multiplex PCR; TCRdb's version includes in-frame clones alone and lacks a portion of them. The sample includes over 65,000 clones, more than 80% seen only once; the top ten take around 0.77%. Sequencing was done on a sample of peripheral blood. The receptors originated from a woman of 80 years or more with acute or convalescent COVID-19.

The chain links TRBV6-1 to TRBJ1-2; 8 nucleotides match TRBD1. The V gene end was trimmed by 2 bases and the J gene end by 8 bases; junction bases not matched to a gene: 4. The CDR3 is 13 amino acids. From germline, CDR1 is MNHNS and CDR2 SASEGT. In nucleotides, the CDR3 is TGTGCCAGCAGTGAACCAGGGGGCGGGGGCTACACCTTC. This codes for CASSEPGGGGYTF.

The chain carries TRBV28 and TRBJ1-4, with TRBD1 matching 7 bases. Germline-derived CDR1 and CDR2 are MDHEN and SYDVKM. This CDR3 has 15 residues. V shed 5 bases and J 6 bases; nucleotides not matched to a gene: 9. The CDR3: CASSPAGQGDEKLFF. CDR3 DNA: TGTGCCAGCAGTCCGGCGGGGCAGGGGGATGAAAAACTGTTTTTT. Variable domain in full (rest from reference TRBV28 and TRBJ1-4): DVKVTQSSRYLVKRTGEKVFLECVQDMDHENMFWYRQDPGLGLRLIYFSYDVKMKEKGDIPEGYSVSREKKERFSLILESASTNQTSMYLCASSPAGQGDEKLFFGSGTQLSVL.